This TCR beta chain was sequenced for a study of control samples from healthy donors and cancer patients. The data were produced by immunoSEQ multiplex PCR, yet TCRdb's version contains in-frame clones alone and is incomplete. The table has some 74,000 clones, over 80% seen once; the top ten hold less than 20%. This CDR3 is 16 amino acids long. Sequenced sample: blood. This clonotype was sampled from a man aged 55 to 69 in good health. The chain uses TRBV21-1 and TRBJ1-2. TRBV21-1 is deemed a pseudogene. The CDR3 bases are TGTGCCAGCAGCAAAGCTTCGGGACGCAAAAACTATGGCTACACCTTC. This sequence encodes CASSKASGRKNYGYTF.